One TCR beta chain is described in this entry. Measured with immunoSEQ multiplex PCR; TCRdb has only the in-frame clones, and not every one. This sample has about 120,000 clones, with over 75% found just once. The data derive from a study of T cell responses to AZD1222 COVID-19 vaccine. The CDR3 runs 16 residues. CDR1 is MNHNY and CDR2 is SVGAGI in the germline V gene (reference sequence). Trimming stripped 2 bases from V and 0 bases from J, with 12 bases between. The sequence was collected from an adult in good health. This rearrangement joins TRBV6-6 to TRBJ2-3; D perhaps matches TRBD2 (5 bases). The source was peripheral blood, collected on day 0 of AZD1222 vaccination. The CDR3 region is CASSYPQRTSTDTQYF. The CDR3 DNA reads TGTGCCAGCAGTTACCCCCAGCGGACTAGCACAGATACGCAGTATTTT.